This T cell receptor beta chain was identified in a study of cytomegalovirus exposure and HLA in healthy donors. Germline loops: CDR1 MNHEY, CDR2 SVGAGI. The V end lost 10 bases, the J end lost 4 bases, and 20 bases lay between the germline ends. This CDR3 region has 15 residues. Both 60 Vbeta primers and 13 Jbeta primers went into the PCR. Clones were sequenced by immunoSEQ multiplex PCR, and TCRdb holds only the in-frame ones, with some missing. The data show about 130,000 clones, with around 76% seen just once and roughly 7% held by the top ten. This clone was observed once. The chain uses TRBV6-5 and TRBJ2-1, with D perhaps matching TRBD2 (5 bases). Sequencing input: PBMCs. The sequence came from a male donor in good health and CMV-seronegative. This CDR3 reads CATPLGRGQYNEQFF. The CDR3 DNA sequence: TGTGCCACCCCATTGGGGAGAGGGCAATACAATGAGCAGTTCTTC.